The 2 T cell receptor beta chains reported below all come from one sample, sequenced in a study of CXCR3-negative and CXCR3-positive naive CD8 T cells. Libraries were UMI-labeled 5' RACE TRB cDNA. TCRdb reprocessed the 5' RACE reads and stores each CDR3 protein as one record, lacking DNA. The sample has about 40,000 distinct CDR3 sequences. Input material: memory CD8+ T cells from blood. All receptors come from a human donor in good health. Some clones in this sample may be carry-over from other donors' samples.

J is TRBJ2-7 and V is TRBV12-3 or TRBV12-4; TCRdb proposes TRBD1, but this gene call is untestable without DNA. The CDR3 covers 14 residues. CDR3 sequence reads: CASRYGTGFYEQYF.

This chain links TRBV21-1 with TRBJ1-2. TRBV21-1 is annotated as a pseudogene. The CDR3 length is 14 residues. CDR3 residues: CASSKGFSNYGYTF.